A selection of T cell receptor beta chains follows, all from one sample in a study of blood T cells in healthy people across ages. TCRdb re-analysed the 5' RACE reads in MiXCR, keeping a single row per CDR3 protein. The sample lists some 940,000 distinct CDR3 sequences, about 29% occurring once. This sample was shared with a second study, whose subject was T cells of mothers and their children.

Sequencing was carried out using blood. These receptors all stem from a woman aged 40 to 50 in good health. Each CDR3 is given with its conserved first and last residue.

CDR3 protein: CASSLQGPRVTNYGYTF
V gene: TRBV7-2
J gene: TRBJ1-2

CDR3 protein: CASNHPGRRNTEAFF
V gene: TRBV6-2/TRBV6-3
J gene: TRBJ1-1

CDR3 protein: CASSYYGERNSPLHF
V gene: TRBV6-2/TRBV6-3
J gene: TRBJ1-6

CDR3 protein: CASSVIEQQYF
V gene: TRBV2
J gene: TRBJ2-7

CDR3 protein: CSVAKRLTGYGHTF
V gene: TRBV29-1
J gene: TRBJ1-2

CDR3 protein: CASSFSPRGNEQYF
V gene: TRBV11-1
J gene: TRBJ2-7

CDR3 protein: CASSIKGDWNTEAFF
V gene: TRBV19
J gene: TRBJ1-1

CDR3 protein: CASSQQGIDGYTF
V gene: TRBV7-9
J gene: TRBJ1-2

CDR3 protein: CASSGIDTEAFF
V gene: TRBV25-1
J gene: TRBJ1-1

CDR3 protein: CASNSGQGGYEQYF
V gene: TRBV9
J gene: TRBJ2-7

CDR3 protein: CASSLKTSGSFNEQFF
V gene: TRBV7-3
J gene: TRBJ2-1

CDR3 protein: CASSLGLAGAVAKNIQYF
V gene: TRBV7-9
J gene: TRBJ2-4

CDR3 protein: CSARTSGGTGELFF
V gene: TRBV20-1
J gene: TRBJ2-2

CDR3 protein: CASSSIDRGFSYEQYF
V gene: TRBV7-9
J gene: TRBJ2-7

CDR3 protein: CASSQEGGNNYGYTF
V gene: TRBV3-1
J gene: TRBJ1-2

CDR3 protein: CASTSAGGNTIYF
V gene: TRBV9
J gene: TRBJ1-3

CDR3 protein: CASSLGRTLPYEQYF
V gene: TRBV7-2
J gene: TRBJ2-7

CDR3 protein: CATSRRTGLGYTF
V gene: TRBV24-1
J gene: TRBJ1-2

CDR3 protein: CSADRDRTFTEAFF
V gene: TRBV20-1
J gene: TRBJ1-1

CDR3 protein: CASRQTSSETQYF
V gene: TRBV5-1
J gene: .

CDR3 protein: CASSETSGGAVNIQYF
V gene: TRBV4-1
J gene: TRBJ2-4

CDR3 protein: CSANRGPSQPQHF
V gene: TRBV20-1
J gene: TRBJ1-5

CDR3 protein: CATSDSHRGSNQPQHF
V gene: TRBV24-1
J gene: TRBJ1-5

CDR3 protein: CASSKGSSQETQYF
V gene: TRBV21-1
J gene: TRBJ2-5

CDR3 protein: CASSEPRTVIHEQFF
V gene: TRBV6-1
J gene: TRBJ2-1

CDR3 protein: CAWSAAGRQETQYF
V gene: TRBV30
J gene: TRBJ2-5

CDR3 protein: CASIPGQEAHNEQFF
V gene: TRBV5-1
J gene: TRBJ2-1

CDR3 protein: CASSLARPPNSPLHF
V gene: TRBV5-1
J gene: TRBJ1-6

CDR3 protein: CASSLRGGNTQYF
V gene: TRBV28
J gene: TRBJ2-3

CDR3 protein: CASSLFRADYEQYF
V gene: TRBV11-1
J gene: TRBJ2-7

CDR3 protein: CASSVPSEEQYF
V gene: TRBV5-1
J gene: TRBJ2-7

CDR3 protein: CASSRPREAFF
V gene: TRBV7-3
J gene: TRBJ1-1

CDR3 protein: CASSSRLAGVYNEQFF
V gene: TRBV27
J gene: TRBJ2-1

CDR3 protein: CASSLGQGVSRTEAFF
V gene: TRBV5-6
J gene: TRBJ1-1

CDR3 protein: CSAPLPSTYEQYF
V gene: TRBV20-1
J gene: TRBJ2-7

CDR3 protein: CASSLEQDNEQYF
V gene: TRBV5-6
J gene: TRBJ2-7

CDR3 protein: CASSFRDTSRGSPLHF
V gene: TRBV5-1
J gene: TRBJ1-6

CDR3 protein: CASRAGTGFISNQPQHF
V gene: TRBV6-1
J gene: TRBJ1-5

CDR3 protein: CATSPRGPAYERYF
V gene: TRBV24-1
J gene: TRBJ2-7

CDR3 protein: CATSRTGGYGYGYTF
V gene: TRBV15
J gene: TRBJ1-2

CDR3 protein: CASSRVAYTGELFF
V gene: TRBV7-2
J gene: TRBJ2-2

CDR3 protein: CASSENSPYEQYF
V gene: TRBV6-1
J gene: TRBJ2-7

CDR3 protein: CSARDHWRGGQGNYGYTF
V gene: TRBV20-1
J gene: TRBJ1-2

CDR3 protein: CASSRGQPNYEQYF
V gene: TRBV7-2
J gene: TRBJ2-7

CDR3 protein: CSFKYYNEQFF
V gene: TRBV29-1
J gene: TRBJ2-1

CDR3 protein: CASSWTSGWETQYF
V gene: TRBV5-1
J gene: TRBJ2-5

CDR3 protein: CASSWFYNEQYF
V gene: TRBV7-2
J gene: TRBJ2-7

CDR3 protein: CASSRRTPQEAQYF
V gene: TRBV5-1
J gene: TRBJ2-7

CDR3 protein: CAISEGRNTGELFF
V gene: TRBV10-3
J gene: TRBJ2-2

CDR3 protein: CASTLRAGGNGGDTQYF
V gene: TRBV7-2
J gene: TRBJ2-3

CDR3 protein: CATSEPSGGQETQYF
V gene: TRBV24-1
J gene: TRBJ2-5

CDR3 protein: CASSFPGSGEDEQFF
V gene: TRBV7-2
J gene: TRBJ2-1

CDR3 protein: CASSLALAPRWGDTEAFF
V gene: TRBV7-8
J gene: TRBJ1-1

CDR3 protein: CASRLGGSSTDTQYF
V gene: TRBV6-5
J gene: TRBJ2-7

CDR3 protein: CASSETGEGVNEQFF
V gene: TRBV9
J gene: TRBJ2-1

CDR3 protein: CASMGGVRYF
V gene: TRBV2
J gene: TRBJ2-4

CDR3 protein: CASSSTGGAGDYGYTF
V gene: TRBV7-3
J gene: TRBJ1-2